The sequence of this T cell receptor (beta chain) was determined in a study of OX40 agonist ivuxolimab in advanced cancers. Study as a whole: The group had a mean age of about 64 years, ranged from about 20 to 79, and was roughly 80% male. Three individuals attained partial responses, comprising one hepatocellular carcinoma case and two cutaneous melanoma cases.

This CDR3 comprises 14 residues. Trimming took 3 bases from V and 0 from J, leaving 6 bases between them. The V gene's germline CDR1 is LNHDA and CDR2 SQIVND (reference sequence). The data were produced by immunoSEQ multiplex PCR, yet TCRdb's version contains in-frame clones alone and is incomplete. The data hold approximately 70,000 clones, with 86% observed a single time. V is TRBV19 and J is TRBJ1-3; D is uncertain. This sequence originates from an adult with an advanced solid tumor such as melanoma, head and neck, liver or kidney cancer. Source: CD4+ or CD8+ T cells sorted from blood, taken in a trial of the OX40 agonist ivuxolimab. In nucleotides, the CDR3 is TGTGCCAGTAGTATCGGGAGCTCTGGAAACACCATATATTTT. Encoded protein: CASSIGSSGNTIYF.